What follows is one TCR beta chain and its context. It lacks a known antigen. No quality values exist for individual bases; no much larger clone is one base distant. The junction shows trimming of 4 bases on V and 1 base on J, plus 12 bases between the germline ends. The CDR3 holds 15 amino acids from the cysteine to the phenylalanine. Only the CDR3 portion is preserved as DNA: 45 bases, with reading frame beginning at the first base. CDR1 and CDR2, per the germline V gene, are SGHRS and YFSETQ. The source of the sample is a study of OX40 agonist ivuxolimab in advanced cancers. For context, the study as a whole: The costimulatory receptor OX40 (CD134) was targeted by ivuxolimab, a fully human IgG2 agonistic monoclonal antibody. Peripheral TCRbeta sequencing aimed to test whether ivuxolimab altered TCR sequence diversity and caused clonal T-cell expansion. The paper describes the monotherapy dose-escalation part (N of about 57 patients) of the phase I trial of ivuxolimab. Partial responses occurred in three dose-escalation patients: two with cutaneous melanoma and one with hepatocellular carcinoma. Of the approximately 54 patients in dose escalation, about 20 had hepatocellular carcinoma, some 15 had melanoma, 9 had renal cell carcinoma and 9 had head and neck cancer. In the dose-escalation cohort, around four fifths of patients were male, and the mean age was 60 years with a range of about 20 to 80. Intravenous ivuxolimab was administered to patients every 2 weeks at six dose levels: 0.01, 0.1, 0.3, 1.5, 3 and 10 mg/kg. Patients were allowed to have had prior anti-PD-1, anti-PD-L1 or anti-CTLA-4 therapy, and approximately 40% of the dose-escalation patients had been treated with checkpoint inhibitors.

Genomic DNA was isolated from the sorted cells so that the TCRbeta CDR3 region could be sequenced. TCRbeta CDR3 regions were sequenced using the immunoSEQ Assay. Entries here come from immuneACCESS through TCRdb and include only in-frame sequences with V and J called. Some clones fail to appear in such tables; in the studies checked, an unresolved V gene covers under half of the shortfall, and the cause of the remainder is unknown. In this sample the table shows tens of thousands of clones, 75% to 90% of which occur a single time. The ten largest make up approximately 1.3% of the sample. On the study overall, not on this receptor specifically: After ivuxolimab, expanded clones were on average more numerous among CD8+ T cells than among CD4+ T cells. Clonal expansion of both CD4+ and CD8+ blood T cells was observed from baseline to week 6 at doses 0.1 to 3.0 mg/kg. Low levels of normalized T-cell clonal expansion were also seen in some nonresponding patients. In the 0.1-3.0 mg/kg groups, partial responders had among the lowest normalized peripheral clonal expansion, particularly in CD8+ T cells. Antigen specificity was not determined for the clonally expanded peripheral T cells.

The trial excluded patients who had a history of autoimmune disease or were on systemic immunosuppression. Peripheral blood for TCR sequencing was collected from all dose cohorts at baseline, on cycle 4 day 1, and on cycle 7 day 1. Samples were obtained from an open-label, multicenter, first-in-human phase I dose-escalation trial of ivuxolimab. Adults with locally advanced or metastatic head and neck squamous cell, hepatocellular, melanoma or renal cell carcinoma were enrolled in the trial. Before TCR sequencing, CD4+ T cells and CD8+ T cells were sorted from peripheral blood as separate populations.

The sequence is built from TRBV5-1 and TRBJ1-3; the D gene is possibly TRBD1, with 5 bases matching. The clonotype was recovered from an adult with an advanced solid tumor such as melanoma, head and neck, liver or kidney cancer. The input for sequencing was CD4+ or CD8+ T cells sorted from blood, taken in a trial of the OX40 agonist ivuxolimab. The CDR3 sequence is CASSKAGQSGNTIYF. The DNA reads TGCGCCAGCAGCAAGGCTGGACAATCTGGAAACACCATATATTTT. The variable domain in full, with residues beyond the CDR3 obtained from the reference TRBV5-1 and TRBJ1-3 genes, is KAGVTQTPRYLIKTRGQQVTLSCSPISGHRSVSWYQQTPGQGLQFLFEYFSETQRNKGNFPGRFSGRQFSNSRSEMNVSTLELGDSALYLCASSKAGQSGNTIYFGEGSWLTVV.